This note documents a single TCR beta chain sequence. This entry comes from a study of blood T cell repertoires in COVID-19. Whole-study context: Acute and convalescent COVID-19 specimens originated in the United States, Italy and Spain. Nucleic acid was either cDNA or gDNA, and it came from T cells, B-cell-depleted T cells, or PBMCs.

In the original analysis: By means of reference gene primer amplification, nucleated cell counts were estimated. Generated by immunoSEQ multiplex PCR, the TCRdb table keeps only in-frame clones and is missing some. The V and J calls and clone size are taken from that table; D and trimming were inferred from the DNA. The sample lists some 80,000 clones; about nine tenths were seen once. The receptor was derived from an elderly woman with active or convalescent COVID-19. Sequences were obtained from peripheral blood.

The CDR3 nucleotides read TGCGCCAGCAGCCGATTAACCGGAGAGACCCAGTACTTC. It yields the protein CASSRLTGETQYF. The chain couples TRBV4-1 to TRBJ2-5; D is unresolved. CDR3 size: 13 residues. Germline values: CDR1 MGHRA, CDR2 YSYEKL. Trimming left V 4 bases short and J 4 bases short, with 10 bases between.